This TCR beta chain was profiled in a study of blood T cell repertoires in COVID-19 (TCRdb year 2020). A note on the overall study: Collaborator samples came from the United States, Italy and Spain and covered acute and convalescent phases of COVID-19. The material from the prospective study consisted of cDNA or gDNA derived from T cells, B-cell-depleted T cells, or PBMCs. The dataset comprised deeply sampled blood TCRbeta repertoires from subjects exposed to, actively infected with, or recovered from COVID-19. The repertoires were released in a freely available public database intended as a resource for research on the immune response to SARS-CoV-2. Samples came from the ongoing ImmuneRACE study (first 160 participants) plus 1,254 subjects from 6 global collaborators. Sample metadata almost always included a de-identified subject ID, COVID-19 status, age in years and sex. HLA class I and class II types, where available, came from metadata supplied by the sample provider rather than from assay-based typing.

The study at large found these results: The quantity of clinical and demographic metadata differed by source and by participant and was supplied without curation.

One collaborating source in Seattle enrolled patients during active infection and followed them longitudinally through the course of disease. Whole blood was collected in K2EDTA tubes by collaborating institutions according to the institutions' own protocols. For TCRbeta analysis, collaborators shipped samples in one of three forms: frozen whole blood, isolated PBMCs, or DNA extracted from either of those sample types. On this clone: Its specific antigen is unknown. No quality values exist for individual bases; no much larger clone is one base distant.

TCRbeta CDR3 regions were amplified from genomic DNA using the immunoSEQ Assay, a bias-controlled multiplex PCR. The original pipeline was this. The number of nucleated cells in each sample was estimated by amplification of reference gene primers within the assay. To quantify the absolute abundance of each unique TCRbeta CDR3 rearrangement, sequence reads were collapsed and filtered. For each sample, productive Simpson clonality was calculated as the square root of Simpson's diversity index over productive rearrangements. The source is immuneACCESS, and TCRdb retained only in-frame sequences with V and J called. Part of the clones is not carried over; for the studies checked, unresolved V genes explain less than half of this, and the remainder is unexplained. The V and J calls and clone size are taken from that table; D and trimming were inferred from the DNA. This sample gives roughly 320,000 clones in total; about nine tenths of them show up just once. Jointly, the top ten make up roughly 6.3% of the sample.

The germline V gene (reference sequence) gives CDR1 as SEHNR and CDR2 as FQNEAQ. Including the terminal cysteine and phenylalanine, the CDR3 comprises 14 residues. Just CDR3 DNA is preserved here, 42 bases in frame from base 1. Trimming accounts for 2 bases at V and 4 bases at J, while the number of junction bases matched to no gene is 1. The sample was peripheral blood. The V and J genes are TRBV7-9 and TRBJ2-5; TRBD2 fits 10 bases in the junction. The sequence was collected from a woman aged 45-65 years with COVID-19, enrolled during active disease. At the DNA level, the sequence is TGTGCCAGCAGCTTATCTAGCGGGAGAGAGACCCAGTACTTC. It translates to CASSLSSGRETQYF. The CDR3 plus the reference TRBV7-9 and TRBJ2-5 genes for the other parts give the full variable domain: DTGVSQNPRHKITKRGQNVTFRCDPISEHNRLYWYRQTLGQGPEFLTYFQNEAQLEKSRLLSDRFSAERPKGSFSTLEIQRTEQGDSAMYLCASSLSSGRETQYFGPGTRLLVL.